The entry that follows covers one T cell receptor beta chain sequence. Sequencing was performed with immunoSEQ multiplex PCR; in TCRdb, only in-frame clones are kept and a portion is missing. The sample records around 2.1 million clones, approximately 96% being singletons. This record comes from a study of shared clonotypes between healthy human individuals. Background on the study: There were three CD4 naive, three CD4 memory, two CD8 naive and one CD8 memory plates per donor.

Trimming shortened V by 6 bases and J by 0 bases, and 9 bases separated the two germline ends. The germline V gene encodes CDR1 SEHNR and CDR2 FQNEAQ (reference sequence). The CDR3 is made up of 14 amino acids. This receptor was obtained from a man in his late teens or twenties in good health. The material sequenced was naive CD4+ T cells sorted from blood. Subset meaning: CD45RA+ positively selected. The J gene is TRBJ1-3, the V gene TRBV7-9; no firm D call. The CDR3 loop is CASSQLSSGNTIYF. CDR3 DNA sequence: TGTGCCAGCAGTCAGCTGAGCTCTGGAAACACCATATATTTT.